The sequence of this T cell receptor beta chain was determined in a study of Ad26.COV2.S vaccination and SARS-CoV-2 variants. This CDR3 region has 13 residues. Germline loops: CDR1 LGHDT, CDR2 YNNKEL (reference sequence). V lost 3 bases and J lost 2, with 7 bases in between. Generated by immunoSEQ multiplex PCR, the TCRdb table keeps only in-frame clones and is missing some. Of 300,000 to 400,000 clones detected, 80% to 90% appear once; the ten largest clones hold 3.4%. This sample's treatment: some 20 received Ad26.COV2.S at low or high dose, single or two shots; roughly 5 received placebo; per-sample allocation not given. Sampling took place 63 days after the first vaccine or placebo injection.

The J gene is TRBJ1-2, the V gene TRBV3-1 (or the pseudogene TRBV3-2), with D unresolved. This TCR derives from a person between 18 and 60 years old who received the Ad26.COV2.S COVID-19 vaccine or a placebo. Sequences were derived from peripheral blood, sampled in a trial of Ad26.COV2.S vaccine versus placebo. The CDR3, as DNA: TGTGCCAGCAGCCATGGTCAGAACTATGGCTACACCTTC. Its protein product is CASSHGQNYGYTF.